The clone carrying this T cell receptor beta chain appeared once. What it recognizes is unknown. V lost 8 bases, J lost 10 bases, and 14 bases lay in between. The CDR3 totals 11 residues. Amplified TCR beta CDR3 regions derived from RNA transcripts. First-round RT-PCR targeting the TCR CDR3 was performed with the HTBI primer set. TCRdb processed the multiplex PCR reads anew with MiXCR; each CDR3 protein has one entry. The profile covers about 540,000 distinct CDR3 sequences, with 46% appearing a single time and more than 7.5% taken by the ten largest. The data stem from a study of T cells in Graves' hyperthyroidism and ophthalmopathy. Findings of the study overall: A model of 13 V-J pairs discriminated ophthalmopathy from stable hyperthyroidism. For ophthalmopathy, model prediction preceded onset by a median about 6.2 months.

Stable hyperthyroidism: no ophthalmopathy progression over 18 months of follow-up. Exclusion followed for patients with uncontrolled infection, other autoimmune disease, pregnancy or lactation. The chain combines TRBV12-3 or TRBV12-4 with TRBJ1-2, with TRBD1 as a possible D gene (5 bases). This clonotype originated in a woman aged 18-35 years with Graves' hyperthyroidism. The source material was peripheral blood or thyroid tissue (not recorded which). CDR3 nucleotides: TGTGCCAGCGGGAGGGGCCCAGACTACACCTTC. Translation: CASGRGPDYTF.